One sample yielded the 7 T cell receptor beta chains listed below, sequenced in a study of blood T cell repertoires in COVID-19. Assay: immunoSEQ multiplex PCR; the TCRdb copy retains only in-frame clones and omits some. The sample holds fewer than 85,000 clones, roughly 82% seen once. Sequenced input: peripheral blood. The source is a human donor in a cohort sampled during active COVID-19.

The rearrangement joins TRBV11-2 to TRBJ2-4, with TRBD2 identical over 12 bases. Trimming at V came to 5 bases and at J to 2 bases, leaving 4 bases not matched to a gene. The CDR3 has 16 amino acids. Germline CDR1 is SGHAT and CDR2 is FQNNGV. The CDR3 here is CASSATSGGSKNIQYF. The DNA for the CDR3 is TGTGCCAGCAGCGCCACTAGCGGGGGGTCCAAAAACATTCAGTACTTC.

The chain employs TRBV4-1 and TRBJ2-3; TRBD2 agrees at 10 bases. V lost 1 base and J lost 1; bases outside the gene matches: 2. This CDR3 is built from 16 residues. Germline V lookup: CDR1 MGHRA, CDR2 YSYEKL. CDR3 in DNA: TGCGCCAGCAGCCAAGGTCTAGCGGGGGGCACAGATACGCAGTATTTT. Translating gives CASSQGLAGGTDTQYF.

The chain carries TRBV5-4 and TRBJ2-1; 12 bases are shared with TRBD2. Trimming at V came to 2 bases and at J to 10 bases, leaving 7 bases not matched to a gene. This CDR3 region has 15 residues. Germline V lookup: CDR1 SGHNT, CDR2 YYREEE (reference sequence). The CDR3 coding sequence is TGTGCCAGCAGCTTAAGTCTAGCGGGGGGGCCCGAGCAGTTCTTC. It specifies CASSLSLAGGPEQFF.

In DNA form, the CDR3 reads TGTGCCAGCAGTGTGCAGGGATGGAGCAATCAGCCCCAGCATTTT. It codes for CASSVQGWSNQPQHF. The chain joins TRBV2 to TRBJ1-5; D is perhaps TRBD1 (5 bases). Germline V CDR1 and CDR2: SNHLY, FYNNEI. The CDR3 loop spans 15 amino acids. The ends were cut back, 4 bases at V and 1 base at J, with 11 bases in the middle.

V gene TRBV5-4 combines with J gene TRBJ2-7; 7 nucleotides line up with TRBD2. This CDR3 is 16 amino acids long. The germline V gene encodes CDR1 SGHNT and CDR2 YYREEE (reference sequence). V was clipped by 4 bases and J by 0 bases; unmatched bases: 10. The CDR3: CASSPAGGSASYEQYF. The CDR3 DNA follows: TGTGCCAGCAGCCCCGCCGGGGGGTCGGCCTCCTACGAGCAGTACTTC.

The chain employs TRBV5-1 and TRBJ1-1, with no clear D. The CDR3 extends over 15 amino acids. V was shortened by 3 bases and J by 2 bases, with 14 bases between the two germline ends. Looked up from germline, CDR1 is SGHRS and CDR2 is YFSETQ. CDR3 bases: TGCGCCAGCAGCTCTCGAGGGCTCGGTAACACTGAAGCTTTCTTT. Translated: CASSSRGLGNTEAFF.

The V gene is TRBV6-5, the J gene TRBJ1-2, with 8 positions matching TRBD1. Germline-derived CDR1 and CDR2 are MNHEY and SVGAGI. The CDR3 runs to 13 residues. V shed 3 bases, J shed 7 bases, and the junction held 4 bases outside the gene matches. CDR3 DNA: TGTGCCAGCAGTTATTACAGGGGGGGTGGCTACACCTTC. Its translation is CASSYYRGGGYTF.